This TCR beta chain was observed in a study of cytotoxic CD8 clonotypes in ibrutinib-treated CLL. Overall study: For this cohort, patients were about a dozen relapsed/refractory and approximately 15 treatment-naive, while some 17 were IGHV unmutated.

Study-level findings and limits: Clonality correlated strongly with circulating CD8+ T cells and exceeded age-matched healthy donors at baseline.

Profiled with immunoSEQ multiplex PCR; TCRdb holds only in-frame clones, not every one. The sample holds some 300,000 clones, 70% to 80% seen once. On this clone itself: Its matching antigen is unknown.

V gave up 2 bases and J gave up 0 bases, with 16 bases separating them. This CDR3 spans 17 amino acids. Germline-derived CDR1 and CDR2 are MGHRA and YSYEKL. The sequences come from PBMCs, collected before ibrutinib treatment. V gene TRBV4-1 combines with J gene TRBJ1-1; a weak D match, TRBD1 (5 bases). The source of this sequence is a human donor with chronic lymphocytic leukemia. CDR3 sequence reads: CASSQRQGTYMNTEAFF. The CDR3 bases are TGCGCCAGCAGCCAACGGCAGGGAACATATATGAACACTGAAGCTTTCTTT.